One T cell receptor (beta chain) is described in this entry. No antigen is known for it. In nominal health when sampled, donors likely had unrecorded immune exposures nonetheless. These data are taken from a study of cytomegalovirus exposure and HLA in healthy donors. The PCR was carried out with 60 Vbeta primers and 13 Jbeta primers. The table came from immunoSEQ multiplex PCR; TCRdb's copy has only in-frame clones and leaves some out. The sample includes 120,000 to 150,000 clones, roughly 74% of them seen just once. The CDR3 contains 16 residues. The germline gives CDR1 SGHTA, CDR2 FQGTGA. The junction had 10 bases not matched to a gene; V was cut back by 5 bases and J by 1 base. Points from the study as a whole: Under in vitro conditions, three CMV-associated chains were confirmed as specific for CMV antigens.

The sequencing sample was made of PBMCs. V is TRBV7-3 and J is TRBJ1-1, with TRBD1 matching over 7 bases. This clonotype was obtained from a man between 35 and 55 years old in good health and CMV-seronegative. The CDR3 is CASSSEGAGRNTEAFF. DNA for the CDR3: TGTGCCAGCAGCAGCGAGGGGGCAGGGAGGAACACTGAAGCTTTCTTT.